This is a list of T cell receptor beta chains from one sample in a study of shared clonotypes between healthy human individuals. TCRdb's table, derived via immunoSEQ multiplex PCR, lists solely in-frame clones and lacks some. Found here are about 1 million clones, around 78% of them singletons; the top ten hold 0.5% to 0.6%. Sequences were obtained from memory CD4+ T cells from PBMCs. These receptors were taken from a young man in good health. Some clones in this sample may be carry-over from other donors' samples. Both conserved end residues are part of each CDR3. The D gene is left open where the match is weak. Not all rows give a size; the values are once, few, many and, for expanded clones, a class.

CDR3: CASRLQGAGTQYF
DNA: TGTGCCAGCAGGTTACAGGGGGCGGGGACCCAGTACTTC
size: .
D: TRBD1
length: 13
V: TRBV28
J: TRBJ2-5

CDR3: CASSLVPQDRGRNTEAFF
DNA: TGCGCCAGCAGCTTGGTGCCCCAGGACAGGGGCCGGAACACTGAAGCTTTCTTT
size: .
D: TRBD1
length: 18
V: TRBV5-1
J: TRBJ1-1

CDR3: CASGRYPGTQYF
DNA: TGTGCTAGTGGTCGGTATCCCGGGACCCAGTACTTC
size: once
D: .
length: 12
V: TRBV12-5
J: TRBJ2-5

CDR3: CASSVVGGESTEAFF
DNA: TGTGCCAGCAGCGTAGTTGGTGGGGAGTCGACTGAAGCTTTCTTT
size: few
D: .
length: 15
V: TRBV9
J: TRBJ1-1

CDR3: CASSFPSGRGTGELFF
DNA: TGTGCCAGCAGCTTCCCTAGCGGGAGAGGTACCGGGGAGCTGTTTTTT
size: .
D: TRBD2
length: 16
V: TRBV5-4
J: TRBJ2-2

CDR3: CASRAGRDSEKLFF
DNA: TGTGCCTCCCGGGCGGGACGGGACAGTGAAAAACTGTTTTTT
size: few
D: TRBD1
length: 14
V: TRBV15
J: TRBJ1-4

CDR3: CASSNTGTESYGYTF
DNA: TGCGCCAGCAGCAATACCGGGACAGAGAGCTATGGCTACACCTTC
size: .
D: TRBD1
length: 15
V: TRBV5-1
J: TRBJ1-2

CDR3: CASSLRQAYNAGELFF
DNA: TGTGCCAGCAGCTTACGGCAGGCCTACAATGCCGGGGAGCTGTTTTTT
size: .
D: .
length: 16
V: TRBV7-6
J: TRBJ2-2

CDR3: CASSLGTAYSPLHF
DNA: TGTGCCAGCAGCTTAGGAACGGCTTATTCACCCCTCCACTTT
size: .
D: .
length: 14
V: TRBV11-2
J: TRBJ1-6

CDR3: CASSLGGAWNQPQHF
DNA: TGTGCCAGCAGTTTAGGTGGAGCATGGAATCAGCCCCAGCATTTT
size: .
D: .
length: 15
V: TRBV28
J: TRBJ1-5

CDR3: CASTRQGTNTGELFF
DNA: TGCGCCAGCACCCGACAGGGAACGAACACCGGGGAGCTGTTTTTT
size: .
D: TRBD1
length: 15
V: TRBV5-1
J: TRBJ2-2

CDR3: CASSSLRGPAGELFF
DNA: TGTGCCAGCAGCTCCCTGAGGGGGCCGGCCGGGGAGCTGTTTTTT
size: .
D: TRBD1
length: 15
V: TRBV7-9
J: TRBJ2-2

CDR3: CASSQGNWRRGRAHEQYF
DNA: TGCGCCAGCAGCCAAGGGAACTGGAGACGCGGGAGGGCCCACGAGCAGTACTTC
size: once
D: TRBD2
length: 18
V: TRBV4-1
J: TRBJ2-7

CDR3: CASSLAGATGELFF
DNA: TGCGCCAGCAGCTTGGCGGGAGCTACCGGGGAGCTGTTTTTT
size: many
D: .
length: 14
V: TRBV5-1
J: TRBJ2-2

CDR3: CASSRSTESGEQYF
DNA: TGTGCCAGCTCACGATCGACTGAATCGGGGGAGCAGTACTTC
size: .
D: .
length: 14
V: TRBV18
J: TRBJ2-7

CDR3: CASKRDRGGDTQYF
DNA: TGTGCCAGCAAACGGGACAGGGGAGGAGATACGCAGTATTTT
size: .
D: TRBD1
length: 14
V: TRBV7-2
J: TRBJ2-3

CDR3: CASSLGGPGMGNQPQHF
DNA: TGTGCCAGCAGTCTCGGAGGGCCAGGGATGGGAAATCAGCCCCAGCATTTT
size: .
D: .
length: 17
V: TRBV28
J: TRBJ1-5